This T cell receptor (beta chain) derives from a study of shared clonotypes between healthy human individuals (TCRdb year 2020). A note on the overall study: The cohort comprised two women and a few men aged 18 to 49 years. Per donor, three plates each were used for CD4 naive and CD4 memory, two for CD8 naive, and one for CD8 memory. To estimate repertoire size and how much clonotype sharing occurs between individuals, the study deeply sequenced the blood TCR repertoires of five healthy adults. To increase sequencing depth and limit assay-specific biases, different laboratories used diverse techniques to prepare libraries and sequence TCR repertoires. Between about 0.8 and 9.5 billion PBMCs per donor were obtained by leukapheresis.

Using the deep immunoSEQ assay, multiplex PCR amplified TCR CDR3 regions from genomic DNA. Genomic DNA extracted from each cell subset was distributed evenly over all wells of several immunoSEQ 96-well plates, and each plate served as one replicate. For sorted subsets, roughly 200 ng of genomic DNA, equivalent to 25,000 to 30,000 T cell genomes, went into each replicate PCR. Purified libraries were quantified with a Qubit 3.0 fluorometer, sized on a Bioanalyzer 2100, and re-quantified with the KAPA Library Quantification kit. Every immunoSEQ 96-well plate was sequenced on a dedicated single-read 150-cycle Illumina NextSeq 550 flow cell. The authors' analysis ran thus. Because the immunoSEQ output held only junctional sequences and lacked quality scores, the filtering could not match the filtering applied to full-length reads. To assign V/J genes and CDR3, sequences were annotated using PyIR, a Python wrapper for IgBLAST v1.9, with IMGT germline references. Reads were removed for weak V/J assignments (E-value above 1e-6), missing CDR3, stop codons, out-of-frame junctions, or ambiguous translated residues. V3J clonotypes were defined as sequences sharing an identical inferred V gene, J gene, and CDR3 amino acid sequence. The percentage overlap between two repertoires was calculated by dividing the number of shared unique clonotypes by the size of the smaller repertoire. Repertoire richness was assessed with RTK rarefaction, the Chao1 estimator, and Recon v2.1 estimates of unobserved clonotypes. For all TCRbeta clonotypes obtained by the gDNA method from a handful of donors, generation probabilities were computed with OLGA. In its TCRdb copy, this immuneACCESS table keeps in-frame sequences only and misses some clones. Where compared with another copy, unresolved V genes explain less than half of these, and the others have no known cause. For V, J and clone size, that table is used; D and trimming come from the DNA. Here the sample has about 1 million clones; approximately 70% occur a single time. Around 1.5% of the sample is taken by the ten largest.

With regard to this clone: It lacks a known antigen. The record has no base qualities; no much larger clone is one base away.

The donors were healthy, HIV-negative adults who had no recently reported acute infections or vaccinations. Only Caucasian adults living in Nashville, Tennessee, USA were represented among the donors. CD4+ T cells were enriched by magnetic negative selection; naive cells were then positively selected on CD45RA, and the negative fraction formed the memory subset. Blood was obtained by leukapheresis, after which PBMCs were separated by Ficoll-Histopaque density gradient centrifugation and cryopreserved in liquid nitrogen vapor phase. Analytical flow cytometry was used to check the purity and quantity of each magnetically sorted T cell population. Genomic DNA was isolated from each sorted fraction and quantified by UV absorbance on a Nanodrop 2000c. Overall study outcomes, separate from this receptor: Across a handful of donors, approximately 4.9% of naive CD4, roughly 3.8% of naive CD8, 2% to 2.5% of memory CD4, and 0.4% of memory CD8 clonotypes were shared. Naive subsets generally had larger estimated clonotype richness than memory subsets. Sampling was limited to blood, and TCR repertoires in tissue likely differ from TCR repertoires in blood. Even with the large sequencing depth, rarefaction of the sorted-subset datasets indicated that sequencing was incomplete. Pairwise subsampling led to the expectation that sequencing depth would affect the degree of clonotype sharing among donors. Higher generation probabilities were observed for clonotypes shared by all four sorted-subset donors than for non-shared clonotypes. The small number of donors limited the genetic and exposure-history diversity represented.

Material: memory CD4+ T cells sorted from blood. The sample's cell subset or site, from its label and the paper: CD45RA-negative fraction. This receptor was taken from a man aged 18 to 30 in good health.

The CDR3 in this case is CASSLYRGHSNEKLFF. The DNA is as follows: TGTGCCAGCAGCTTGTACAGGGGGCATTCTAATGAAAAACTGTTTTTT. The chain was built from TRBV5-6 and TRBJ1-4, with 9 middle bases fitting TRBD1. The germline V gene gives CDR1 as SGHDT and CDR2 as YYEEEE. V trim: 1 base; J trim: 3 bases; unmatched bases: 4. The CDR3 numbers 16 residues from cysteine through phenylalanine. This entry keeps only the CDR3 DNA: 48 bases, framed from base 1.